The sequence of this T cell receptor (beta chain) was determined in a study of blood T cell repertoires in COVID-19. The CDR3 is 13 amino acids. The V end was cut by 3 bases, the J end by 4 bases, with 10 bases between. In germline, CDR1 is SGHAT, CDR2 FQNNGV. This clone occurred a few times. Repertoires were generated with immunoSEQ multiplex PCR, while TCRdb's copy carries only in-frame clones and drops some. The table lists about 200,000 clones, about 82% of them singletons. The sequence was obtained from a man aged 55 to 69 with COVID-19, enrolled during active disease. The sequenced sample consisted of peripheral blood. The chain employs TRBV11-2 and TRBJ2-7, with D perhaps matching TRBD1 (5 bases). Here the CDR3 reads CASSLDRQYEQYF. The CDR3 nucleotides read TGTGCCAGCAGCTTGGATCGACAGTACGAGCAGTACTTC.